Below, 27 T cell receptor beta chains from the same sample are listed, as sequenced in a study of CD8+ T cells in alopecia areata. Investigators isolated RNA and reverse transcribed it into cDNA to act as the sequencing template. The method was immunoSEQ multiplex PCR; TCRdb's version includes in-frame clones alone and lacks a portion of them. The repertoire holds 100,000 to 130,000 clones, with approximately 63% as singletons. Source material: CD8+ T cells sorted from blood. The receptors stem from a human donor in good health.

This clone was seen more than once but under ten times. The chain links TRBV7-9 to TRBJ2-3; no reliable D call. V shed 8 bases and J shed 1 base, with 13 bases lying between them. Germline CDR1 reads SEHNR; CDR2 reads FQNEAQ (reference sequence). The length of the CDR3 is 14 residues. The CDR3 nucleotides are TGTGCCAGCGGCCTAGTGGATGGCACAGATACGCAGTATTTT. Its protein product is CASGLVDGTDTQYF.

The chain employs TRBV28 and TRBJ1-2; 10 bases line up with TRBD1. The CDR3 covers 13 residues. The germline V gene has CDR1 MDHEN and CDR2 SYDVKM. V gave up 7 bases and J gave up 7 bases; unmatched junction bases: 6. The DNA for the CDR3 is TGTGCCAGCACCCGAGGACAGGGGGTTGGCTACACCTTC. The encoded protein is CASTRGQGVGYTF.

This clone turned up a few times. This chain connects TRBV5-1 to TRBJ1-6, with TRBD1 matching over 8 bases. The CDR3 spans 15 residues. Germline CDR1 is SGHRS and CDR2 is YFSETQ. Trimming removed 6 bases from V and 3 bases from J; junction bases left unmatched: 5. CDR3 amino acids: CASTRTGFYNSPLHF. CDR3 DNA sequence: TGCGCCAGCACCCGGACAGGGTTCTATAATTCACCCCTCCACTTT.

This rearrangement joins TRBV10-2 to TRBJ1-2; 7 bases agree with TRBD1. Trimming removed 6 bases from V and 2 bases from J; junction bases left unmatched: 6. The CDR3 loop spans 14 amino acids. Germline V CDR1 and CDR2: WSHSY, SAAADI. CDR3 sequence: CASRETGANYGYTF. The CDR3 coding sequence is TGCGCCAGCAGGGAAACAGGGGCAAACTATGGCTACACCTTC.

The CDR3 sequence: CASSPWRGNEQFF. The CDR3 bases are TGCGCCAGCAGCCCCTGGCGTGGCAATGAGCAGTTCTTC. J is TRBJ2-1 and V is TRBV4-3, with D uncertain. The CDR3 length is 13 residues. From germline, CDR1 is LGHNA and CDR2 YSLEER. Trimming took off 4 bases at V and 6 bases at J, with 10 bases between the two ends.

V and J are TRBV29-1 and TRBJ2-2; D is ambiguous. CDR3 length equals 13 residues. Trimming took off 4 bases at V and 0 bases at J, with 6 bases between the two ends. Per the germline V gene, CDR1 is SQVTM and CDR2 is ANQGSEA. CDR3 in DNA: TGCAGCGTTGGACTGGCGAACACCGGGGAGCTGTTTTTT. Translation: CSVGLANTGELFF.

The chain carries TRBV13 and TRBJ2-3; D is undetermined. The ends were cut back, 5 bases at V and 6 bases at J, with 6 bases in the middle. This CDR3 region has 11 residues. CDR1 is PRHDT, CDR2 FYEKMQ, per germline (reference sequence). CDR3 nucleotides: TGTGCCAGCAGCCTTTTGGATACGCAGTATTTT. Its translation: CASSLLDTQYF. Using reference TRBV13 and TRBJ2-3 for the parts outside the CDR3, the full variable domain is AAGVIQSPRHLIKEKRETATLKCYPIPRHDTVYWYQQGPGQDPQFLISFYEKMQSDKGSIPDRFSAQQFSDYHSELNMSSLELGDSALYFCASSLLDTQYFGPGTRLTVL.

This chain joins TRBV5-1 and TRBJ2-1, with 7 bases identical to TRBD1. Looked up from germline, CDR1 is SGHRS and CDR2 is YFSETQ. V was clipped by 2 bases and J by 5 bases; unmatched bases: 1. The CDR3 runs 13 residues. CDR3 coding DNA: TGCGCCAGCAGCTTAAGGGGGCACAATGAGCAGTTCTTC. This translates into CASSLRGHNEQFF.

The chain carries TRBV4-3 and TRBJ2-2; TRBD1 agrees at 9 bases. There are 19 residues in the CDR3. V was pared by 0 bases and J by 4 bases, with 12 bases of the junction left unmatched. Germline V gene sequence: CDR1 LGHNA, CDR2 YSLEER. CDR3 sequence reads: CASSQDVSDRGLGTGELFF. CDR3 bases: TGCGCCAGCAGCCAAGATGTGTCAGACAGGGGGTTGGGCACCGGGGAGCTGTTTTTT.

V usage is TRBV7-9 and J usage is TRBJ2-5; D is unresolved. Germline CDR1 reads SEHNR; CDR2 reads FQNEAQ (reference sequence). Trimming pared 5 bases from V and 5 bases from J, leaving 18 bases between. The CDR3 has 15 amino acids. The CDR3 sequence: CASSPPTTLGETQYF. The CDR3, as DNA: TGTGCCAGCAGCCCACCGACAACCCTGGGGGAGACCCAGTACTTC.

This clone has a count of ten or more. CDR3 region: CASSLGSDSPLHF. The CDR3 DNA follows: TGTGCCAGCAGCTTAGGAAGTGACTCACCCCTCCACTTT. The chain combines TRBV7-9 with TRBJ1-6; no reliable D call. CDR1 is SEHNR and CDR2 is FQNEAQ in the germline V gene (reference sequence). The CDR3 runs 13 residues. Trimming took off 1 base at V and 10 bases at J, with 8 bases between the two ends.

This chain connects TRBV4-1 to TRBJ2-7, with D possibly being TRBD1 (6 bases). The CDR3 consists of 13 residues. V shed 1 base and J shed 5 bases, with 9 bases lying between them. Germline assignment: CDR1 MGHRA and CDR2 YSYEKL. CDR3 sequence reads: CASSQGGRNEQYF. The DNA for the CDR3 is TGCGCCAGCAGCCAAGGGGGGCGCAACGAGCAGTACTTC.

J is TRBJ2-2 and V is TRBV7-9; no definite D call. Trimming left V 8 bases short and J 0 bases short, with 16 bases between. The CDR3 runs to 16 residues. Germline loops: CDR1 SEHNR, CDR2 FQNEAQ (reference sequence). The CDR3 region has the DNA TGTGCCAGCGCCAACCCAGTCCAGCCGAACACCGGGGAGCTGTTTTTT. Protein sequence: CASANPVQPNTGELFF.

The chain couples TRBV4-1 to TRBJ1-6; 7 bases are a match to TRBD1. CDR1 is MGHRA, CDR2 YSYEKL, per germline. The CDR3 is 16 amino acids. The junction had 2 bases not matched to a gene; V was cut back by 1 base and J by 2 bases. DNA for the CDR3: TGCGCCAGCAGCCAAGGACAGGGACCCTATAATTCACCCCTCCACTTT. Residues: CASSQGQGPYNSPLHF.

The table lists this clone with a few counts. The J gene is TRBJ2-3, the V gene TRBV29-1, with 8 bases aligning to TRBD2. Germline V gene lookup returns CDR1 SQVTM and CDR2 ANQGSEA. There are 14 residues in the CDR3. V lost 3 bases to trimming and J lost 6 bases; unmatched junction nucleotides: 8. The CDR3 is CSVDERGGSDTQYF. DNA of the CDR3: TGCAGCGTTGATGAACGGGGGGGCTCGGATACGCAGTATTTT.

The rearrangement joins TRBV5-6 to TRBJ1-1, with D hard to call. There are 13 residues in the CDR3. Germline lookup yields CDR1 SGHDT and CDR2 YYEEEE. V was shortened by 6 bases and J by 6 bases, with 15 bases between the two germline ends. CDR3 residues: CASTLGRHSEAFF. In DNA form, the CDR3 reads TGTGCCAGCACCCTCGGCAGGCACTCTGAAGCTTTCTTT.

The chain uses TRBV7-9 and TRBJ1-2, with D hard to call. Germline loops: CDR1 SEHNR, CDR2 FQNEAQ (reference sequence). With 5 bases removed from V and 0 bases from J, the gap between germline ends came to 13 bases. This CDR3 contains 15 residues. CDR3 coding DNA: TGTGCCAGCAGCCCCCTTCGCGGGACTAACTATGGCTACACCTTC. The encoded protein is CASSPLRGTNYGYTF.

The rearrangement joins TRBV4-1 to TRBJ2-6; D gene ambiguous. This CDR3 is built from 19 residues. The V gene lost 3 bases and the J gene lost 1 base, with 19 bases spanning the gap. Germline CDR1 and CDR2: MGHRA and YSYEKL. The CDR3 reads CASSHQGALLGSGANVLTF. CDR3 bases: TGCGCCAGCAGCCACCAAGGAGCACTTCTGGGATCTGGGGCCAACGTCCTGACTTTC.

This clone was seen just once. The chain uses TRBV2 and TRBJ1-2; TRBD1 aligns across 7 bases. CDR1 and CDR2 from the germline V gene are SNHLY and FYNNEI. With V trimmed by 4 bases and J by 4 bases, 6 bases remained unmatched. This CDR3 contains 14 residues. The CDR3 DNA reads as TGTGCCAGCAGTGTAGCGGGACAGTTCTATGGCTACACCTTC. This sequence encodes CASSVAGQFYGYTF.

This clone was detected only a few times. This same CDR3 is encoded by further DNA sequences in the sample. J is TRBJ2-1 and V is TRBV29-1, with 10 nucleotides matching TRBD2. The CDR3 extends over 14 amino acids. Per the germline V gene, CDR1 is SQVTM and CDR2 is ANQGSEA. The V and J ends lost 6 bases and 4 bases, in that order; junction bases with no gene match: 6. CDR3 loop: CSVPGLAAYNEQFF. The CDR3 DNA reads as TGCAGCGTCCCAGGACTAGCGGCATACAATGAGCAGTTCTTC.

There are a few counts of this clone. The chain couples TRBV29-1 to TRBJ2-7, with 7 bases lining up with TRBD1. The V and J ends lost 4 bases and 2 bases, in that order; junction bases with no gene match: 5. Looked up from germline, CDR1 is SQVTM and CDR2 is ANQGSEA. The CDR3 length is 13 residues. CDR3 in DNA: TGCAGCGTTGCGACAGGGAACCCCTACGAGCAGTACTTC. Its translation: CSVATGNPYEQYF.

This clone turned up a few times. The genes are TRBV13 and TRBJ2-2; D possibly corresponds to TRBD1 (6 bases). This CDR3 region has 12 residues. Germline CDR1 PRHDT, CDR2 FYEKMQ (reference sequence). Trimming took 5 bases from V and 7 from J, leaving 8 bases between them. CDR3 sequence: CASSRGSGELFF. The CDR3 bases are TGTGCCAGCAGCAGGGGGAGCGGGGAGCTGTTTTTT.

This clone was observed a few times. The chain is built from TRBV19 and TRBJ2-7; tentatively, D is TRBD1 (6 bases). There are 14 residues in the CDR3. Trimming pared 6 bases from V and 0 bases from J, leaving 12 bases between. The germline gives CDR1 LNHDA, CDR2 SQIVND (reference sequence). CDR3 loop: CASSPSGHSYEQYF. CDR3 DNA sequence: TGTGCCAGTAGCCCGTCGGGACACTCCTACGAGCAGTACTTC.

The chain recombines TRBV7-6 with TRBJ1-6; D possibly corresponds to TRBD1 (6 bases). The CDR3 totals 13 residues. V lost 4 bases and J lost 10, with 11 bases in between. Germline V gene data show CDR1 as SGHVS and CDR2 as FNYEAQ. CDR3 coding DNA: TGTGCCAGCAGCTCCCAGGGGAGCTCACCCCTCCACTTT. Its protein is CASSSQGSSPLHF.

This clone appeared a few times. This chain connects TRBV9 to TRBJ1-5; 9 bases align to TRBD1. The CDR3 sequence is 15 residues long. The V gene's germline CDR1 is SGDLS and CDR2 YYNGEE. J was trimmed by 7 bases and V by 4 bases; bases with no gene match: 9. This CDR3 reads CASSPGTGLEQPQHF. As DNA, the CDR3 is TGTGCCAGCAGCCCCGGGACAGGGTTAGAGCAGCCCCAGCATTTT.

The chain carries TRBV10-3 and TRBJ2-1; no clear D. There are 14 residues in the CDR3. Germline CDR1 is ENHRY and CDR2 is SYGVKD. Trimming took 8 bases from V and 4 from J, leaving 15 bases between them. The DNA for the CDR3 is TGTGCCATCCGAGAAGGGTCGCCTTACAATGAGCAGTTCTTC. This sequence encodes CAIREGSPYNEQFF.

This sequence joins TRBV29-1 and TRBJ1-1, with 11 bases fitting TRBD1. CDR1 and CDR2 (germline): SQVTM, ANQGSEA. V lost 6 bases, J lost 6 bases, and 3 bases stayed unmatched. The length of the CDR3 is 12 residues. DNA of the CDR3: TGCAGCGTGGGACAGGGGGGGGCTGAAGCTTTCTTT. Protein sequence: CSVGQGGAEAFF.